The next 32 T cell receptor beta chains were all read from a single sample in a study of blood T cells in healthy people across ages. Through a sample-barcoded 5' primer and a J-beta primer mix, a second PCR was run for roughly 7 to 11 cycles. TCRdb re-called the 5' RACE reads with MiXCR, one entry per CDR3 protein. The repertoire has 700,000 to 1,000,000 distinct CDR3 sequences, under 45% of them found once; the top ten carry roughly 19%. Sequences were obtained from blood. The receptors stem from a man aged 55-75 years in good health.

The V and J genes are TRBV28 and TRBJ2-1; 10 bases are a match to TRBD1. This CDR3 spans 13 amino acids. In germline, CDR1 is MDHEN, CDR2 SYDVKM. V shed 10 bases and J 4 bases; nucleotides not matched to a gene: 4. The chain's CDR3 is CATAGQGYNEQFF. The CDR3 nucleotides read TGTGCCACAGCGGGACAGGGGTACAATGAGCAGTTCTTC.

The chain joins TRBV5-8 to TRBJ2-4; tentative D call: TRBD1 (5 bases). The end of the DNA fits TRBJ2-7 better, so the J call may be wrong. This CDR3 spans 13 amino acids. The germline V gene encodes CDR1 SGHTS and CDR2 YDEGEE. The CDR3 loop reads CASSWSGSYEQYF. For the CDR3, the DNA is TGTGCCAGCAGCTGGTCAGGGTCGTACGAGCAGTACTTC.

V gene TRBV18 combines with J gene TRBJ2-7, with D perhaps matching TRBD1 (6 bases). The V end lost 3 bases, the J end lost 2 bases, and 14 bases lay between the germline ends. The germline V gene encodes CDR1 KGHSH and CDR2 LQKENI. This CDR3 region has 15 residues. The CDR3 here is CASSPYGQSTYEQYF. The CDR3 region has the DNA TGTGCCAGCTCACCTTACGGACAGTCCACCTACGAGCAGTACTTC.

V usage is TRBV5-1 and J usage is TRBJ1-2; D gene ambiguous. V lost 4 bases and J lost 5, with 12 bases in between. CDR1 is SGHRS and CDR2 is YFSETQ in the germline V gene. The CDR3 extends over 13 amino acids. CDR3 sequence reads: CASSPSGVYGYTF. The CDR3 DNA follows: TGCGCCAGCAGCCCCTCGGGCGTATATGGCTACACCTTC. Using reference TRBV5-1 and TRBJ1-2 for the parts outside the CDR3, the full variable domain is KAGVTQTPRYLIKTRGQQVTLSCSPISGHRSVSWYQQTPGQGLQFLFEYFSETQRNKGNFPGRFSGRQFSNSRSEMNVSTLELGDSALYLCASSPSGVYGYTFGSGTRLTVV.

This clonotype has more than one count but fewer than ten. The V and J genes are TRBV14 and TRBJ2-7; D gene uncertain. The V end was cut by 4 bases, the J end by 3 bases, with 13 bases between. The germline CDR1 and CDR2 sequences are SGHDN and FVKESK. CDR3 length: 14 residues. DNA for the CDR3: TGTGCCAGCAGCCCGGAAGGACCGAACTACGAGCAGTACTTC. Translated, it gives CASSPEGPNYEQYF.

The chain uses TRBV7-2 and TRBJ1-1; D is ambiguous. Germline assignment: CDR1 SGHTA and CDR2 FQGNSA. The CDR3 loop spans 13 amino acids. V was clipped by 6 bases and J by 3 bases, with 11 bases between them. Written as DNA, the CDR3 is TGTGCCAGCAGGGCGGACGGCCACACTGAAGCTTTCTTT. It is translated as CASRADGHTEAFF.

This clonotype was detected a few times. This chain connects TRBV11-3 to TRBJ1-5; 7 bases line up with TRBD1. The ends lost 1 base at V and 3 bases at J; junction bases unmatched: 9. The V gene's germline CDR1 is SGHNT and CDR2 YENEEA. The CDR3 covers 17 residues. The CDR3 DNA reads as TGTGCCAGCAGCTTAGTATTGGGACAGAGGATCAATCAGCCCCAGCATTTT. Protein: CASSLVLGQRINQPQHF.

This clonotype was picked up a small number of times. The chain is built from TRBV6-2 or TRBV6-3 and TRBJ2-1; TRBD1 is a possible D gene (5 bases). The CDR3 spans 15 residues. Deletions cut 5 bases from V and 2 bases from J, with 13 bases between. Germline loops: CDR1 MNHEY, CDR2 SVGEGT. CDR3 in DNA: TGTGCCAGCAGTCCTGACAGACAAACCTACAATGAGCAGTTCTTC. Protein product: CASSPDRQTYNEQFF.

This clonotype was detected a few times. The chain links TRBV20-1 to TRBJ1-6; the D is unclear. The germline V gene encodes CDR1 DFQATT and CDR2 SNEGSKA (reference sequence). The CDR3 is made up of 15 amino acids. The ends were cut back, 5 bases at V and 0 bases at J, with 11 bases in the middle. The CDR3 here is CSAQNGRSYNSPLHF. CDR3 bases: TGCAGTGCTCAGAACGGGCGCTCCTATAATTCACCCCTCCACTTT.

This clonotype was counted a few times. CDR3: CASSSDRYGYTF. The CDR3 DNA reads as TGTGCCAGCAGCTCCGACCGGTATGGCTACACCTTC. This chain connects TRBV7-2 to TRBJ1-2; D uncertain. The germline V gene encodes CDR1 SGHTA and CDR2 FQGNSA. Trimming stripped 4 bases from V and 5 bases from J, with 8 bases between. The CDR3 contains 12 residues.

V usage is TRBV3-1 and J usage is TRBJ2-3, with TRBD2 identical over 7 bases. The V gene end was trimmed by 8 bases and the J gene end by 5 bases; junction bases not matched to a gene: 1. The CDR3 has 11 residues. Germline V gene sequence: CDR1 LGHDT, CDR2 YNNKEL (reference sequence). The CDR3 DNA sequence: TGTGCCAGCGCGGGGGTAGATACGCAGTATTTT. It encodes CASAGVDTQYF.

This clonotype has a handful of counts. The genes are TRBV10-3 and TRBJ2-1, with 12 nucleotides matching TRBD2. V was clipped by 5 bases and J by 4 bases; unmatched bases: 3. Looked up from germline, CDR1 is ENHRY and CDR2 is SYGVKD. The CDR3 sequence is 15 residues long. The CDR3 coding sequence is TGTGCCATCAGTCCCGGGACTAGCGGGTACAATGAGCAGTTCTTC. It specifies CAISPGTSGYNEQFF.

This chain links TRBV12-3 or TRBV12-4 with TRBJ1-2, with a possible D match to TRBD1 (6 bases). Between the trimmed V and J ends, which lost 4 bases and 7 bases, there was a span of 16 bases. The CDR3 length is 14 residues. As DNA, the CDR3 is TGTGCCAGCAGTTACGCAGGGGTTTTGAGTGGCTACACCTTC. This gives the protein CASSYAGVLSGYTF.

The V gene is TRBV5-1, the J gene TRBJ1-2; maybe TRBD1 (5 bases). Germline CDR1 SGHRS, CDR2 YFSETQ. V was cut by 3 bases and J by 4 bases, with 16 bases left in between. CDR3 size: 15 residues. CDR3 bases: TGCGCCAGCAGCTCGGGACTCATTCGGTCCTATGGCTACACCTTC. Protein sequence: CASSSGLIRSYGYTF. Together with reference TRBV5-1 and TRBJ1-2, the CDR3 gives the full variable domain: KAGVTQTPRYLIKTRGQQVTLSCSPISGHRSVSWYQQTPGQGLQFLFEYFSETQRNKGNFPGRFSGRQFSNSRSEMNVSTLELGDSALYLCASSSGLIRSYGYTFGSGTRLTVV.

This clonotype was counted between two and nine times. The chain uses TRBV4-1 and TRBJ2-2, with D tentatively TRBD1 (5 bases). CDR3 length: 16 residues. Germline values: CDR1 MGHRA, CDR2 YSYEKL. The V and J ends lost 2 bases and 3 bases respectively, with 13 bases between them. CDR3 sequence: CASSQQDTVYTGELFF. The DNA for the CDR3 is TGCGCCAGCAGCCAACAGGACACGGTTTACACCGGGGAGCTGTTTTTT.

The J gene is TRBJ2-3, the V gene TRBV4-3; TRBD2 matches at 15 bases. The CDR3 sequence is 22 residues long. Germline lookup yields CDR1 LGHNA and CDR2 YSLEER. The V gene end was trimmed by 0 bases and the J gene end by 2 bases; junction bases not matched to a gene: 15. CDR3 in DNA: TGCGCCAGCAGCCAAGATTTAGGGACTAGCGGGGGGCCCCCACCCTCCACAGATACGCAGTATTTT. This gives the protein CASSQDLGTSGGPPPSTDTQYF.

Concerning this clonotype: A much larger clone differs by one base, so this may be a read error. The CDR3 nucleotides read TGTGCCAGCAGCGTGGGGGGTTATCAGCCCCAGCATTTT. It encodes CASSVGGYQPQHF. V usage is TRBV7-2 and J usage is TRBJ1-5; possible D gene TRBD1, 5 bases. V lost 5 bases to trimming and J lost 5 bases, with 10 bases between them. This CDR3 comprises 13 residues. Germline lookup yields CDR1 SGHTA and CDR2 FQGNSA.

The chain employs TRBV20-1 and TRBJ2-1; 10 positions agree with TRBD2. Germline trimming cut 2 bases from V and 0 bases from J; bases unmatched to any gene: 4. CDR3 size: 16 residues. Germline-derived CDR1 and CDR2 are DFQATT and SNEGSKA (reference sequence). This CDR3 reads CSARLPSGGSYNEQFF. The CDR3 DNA follows: TGCAGTGCTAGATTGCCTAGCGGGGGCTCCTACAATGAGCAGTTCTTC.

This clonotype occurred a few times. The rearrangement uses TRBV29-1 and TRBJ1-1; 8 bases are a match to TRBD1. CDR1 and CDR2 from the germline V gene are SQVTM and ANQGSEA. V trimming: 4 bases; J trimming: 1 base; junction bases outside the gene matches: 5. CDR3 size: 14 residues. CDR3 nucleotides: TGCAGCGTTGGCACGGGACAGGAGAACACTGAAGCTTTCTTT. Protein product: CSVGTGQENTEAFF.

This clonotype has just a few counts. The chain carries TRBV11-2 and TRBJ2-1, with 10 bases lining up with TRBD2. The J segment lost 6 bases and the V segment lost 5 bases, leaving 7 bases of the junction unmatched. This CDR3 has 15 amino acids. The germline CDR1 and CDR2 sequences are SGHAT and FQNNGV. The CDR3 here is CASSERTSGANEQFF. CDR3 DNA: TGTGCCAGCAGCGAAAGGACTAGCGGCGCCAATGAGCAGTTCTTC.

This sequence joins TRBV20-1 and TRBJ1-3, with 9 bases fitting TRBD1. The CDR3 sequence is 15 residues long. Germline values: CDR1 DFQATT, CDR2 SNEGSKA (reference sequence). Trimming took 6 bases from V and 2 from J; bases not matched to a gene: 8. For the CDR3, the DNA is TGCAGTGCGCAGGGACAGGGACGGGCTGGAAACACCATATATTTT. Its protein is CSAQGQGRAGNTIYF.

The chain links TRBV6-2 or TRBV6-3 to TRBJ2-5, with 8 bases matching TRBD2. V gave up 7 bases and J gave up 4 bases; unmatched junction bases: 5. Germline-derived CDR1 and CDR2 are MNHEY and SVGEGT. The CDR3 runs to 13 residues. CDR3 residues: CASIREGLETQYF. CDR3 coding DNA: TGTGCCAGCATACGGGAGGGTTTAGAGACCCAGTACTTC.

For this clonotype: Given a much more abundant clone one base away, this may be a read error. CDR3 in amino acids: CSVQGDEQFF. CDR3 DNA: TGCAGCGTCCAGGGGGACGAGCAGTTCTTC. This chain connects TRBV29-1 to TRBJ2-1; TRBD1 agrees at 7 bases. This CDR3 is built from 10 residues. The germline CDR1 and CDR2 sequences are SQVTM and ANQGSEA. The ends lost 6 bases at V and 10 bases at J; junction bases unmatched: 3.

This chain links TRBV7-8 with TRBJ1-1; 7 bases are shared with TRBD1. Germline-derived CDR1 and CDR2 are SGHVS and FQNEAQ. This CDR3 is 18 amino acids long. V shed 5 bases and J 3 bases; nucleotides not matched to a gene: 18. The CDR3 DNA is TGTGCCAGCAGCACAACCTCCGGGACAGCTCTCAAGGACACTGAAGCTTTCTTT. Translating gives CASSTTSGTALKDTEAFF.

The chain employs TRBV7-2 and TRBJ1-2, with 8 nucleotides matching TRBD1. V shed 1 base and J 2 bases; nucleotides not matched to a gene: 9. Per germline, CDR1 SGHTA and CDR2 FQGNSA. This CDR3 comprises 17 residues. In DNA, the CDR3 is TGTGCCAGCAGCTTAGGGGGACAGGCGATGACCAACTATGGCTACACCTTC. Its translation: CASSLGGQAMTNYGYTF. The variable domain in full, with the rest retrieved from reference TRBV7-2 and TRBJ1-2, is GAGVSQSPSNKVTEKGKDVELRCDPISGHTALYWYRQSLGQGLEFLIYFQGNSAPDKSGLPSDRFSAERTGGSVSTLTIQRTQQEDSAVYLCASSLGGQAMTNYGYTFGSGTRLTVV.

This clonotype occurred a few times. The genes are TRBV11-2 and TRBJ2-3; D might be TRBD2 (6 bases). Germline CDR1 SGHAT, CDR2 FQNNGV. The germline V and J ends were trimmed by 8 bases and 1 base, with 13 bases remaining between them. The CDR3 has 14 residues. For the CDR3, the DNA is TGTGCCAGCGCGTTCGGGGGTGGCACAGATACGCAGTATTTT. As protein: CASAFGGGTDTQYF.

This chain uses TRBV9 with TRBJ2-3; either TRBD1 or TRBD2 may fit D (5 bases each). The CDR3 contains 15 residues. CDR1 and CDR2 from the germline V gene are SGDLS and YYNGEE. V was cut by 0 bases and J by 5 bases, with 13 bases left in between. Written as DNA, the CDR3 is TGTGCCAGCAGCGTAGTTGGGGACGGCGGAGATACGCAGTATTTT. Translated: CASSVVGDGGDTQYF.

This sequence joins TRBV20-1 and TRBJ2-4; D possibly matches TRBD1 or TRBD2 (6 bases each). The J call may be wrong; the DNA end is better matched by TRBJ2-7. The germline CDR1 and CDR2 sequences are DFQATT and SNEGSKA (reference sequence). The length of the CDR3 is 15 residues. Here the CDR3 DNA reads TGCAGTGCCACCCGGACAGCCAAGGGGGGACACGAGCAGTACTTC. It yields the protein CSATRTAKGGHEQYF.

This clonotype showed up just a few times. CDR3 DNA sequence: TGTGCCAGCAGGGCCCTACAGGCCGGGGCCAACGTCCTGACTTTC. Protein: CASRALQAGANVLTF. V gene TRBV6-5 combines with J gene TRBJ2-6; perhaps TRBD1 as D (5 bases). Germline values: CDR1 MNHEY, CDR2 SVGAGI. The CDR3 covers 15 residues. Between the trimmed V and J ends, which lost 6 bases and 4 bases, there was a span of 13 bases.

The table lists this clonotype with a few counts. The genes are TRBV7-2 and TRBJ2-4; 9 positions agree with TRBD1. Near its end, the DNA agrees better with TRBJ2-7, so the J call may be wrong. This CDR3 spans 15 amino acids. Per the germline V gene, CDR1 is SGHTA and CDR2 is FQGNSA. This chain's CDR3 is CASSLQTGGASEQYF. CDR3 nucleotide sequence: TGTGCCAGCAGCTTACAAACAGGGGGCGCCTCCGAGCAGTACTTC.

V gene TRBV4-1 combines with J gene TRBJ2-7, with D uncertain. Germline values: CDR1 MGHRA, CDR2 YSYEKL. The CDR3 is 15 amino acids. The V end was cut by 0 bases, the J end by 2 bases, with 11 bases between. In nucleotides, the CDR3 is TGCGCCAGCAGCCAAGAAACTATGTCCGCCTACGAGCAGTACTTC. This gives the protein CASSQETMSAYEQYF.

The chain couples TRBV5-1 to TRBJ2-1; 8 bases match TRBD2. There are 17 residues in the CDR3. J was trimmed by 0 bases and V by 3 bases; bases with no gene match: 8. The germline gives CDR1 SGHRS, CDR2 YFSETQ. Here the CDR3 reads CASSSKRGTSSYNEQFF. Written as DNA, the CDR3 is TGCGCCAGCAGCTCAAAACGCGGGACTAGCTCCTACAATGAGCAGTTCTTC.